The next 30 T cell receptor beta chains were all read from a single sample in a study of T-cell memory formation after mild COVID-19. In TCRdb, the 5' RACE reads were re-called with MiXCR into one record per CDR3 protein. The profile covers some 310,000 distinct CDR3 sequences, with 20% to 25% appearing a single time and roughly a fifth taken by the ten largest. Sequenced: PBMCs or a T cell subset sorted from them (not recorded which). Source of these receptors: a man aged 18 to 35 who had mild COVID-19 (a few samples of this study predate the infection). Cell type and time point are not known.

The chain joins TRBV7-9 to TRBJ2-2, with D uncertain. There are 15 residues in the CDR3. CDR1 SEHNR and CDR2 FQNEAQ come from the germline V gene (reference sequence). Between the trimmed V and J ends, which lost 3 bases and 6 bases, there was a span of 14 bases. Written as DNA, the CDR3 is TGTGCCAGCAGCTTCCCCCGGCGCGCCCCCGGGGAGCTGTTTTTT. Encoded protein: CASSFPRRAPGELFF.

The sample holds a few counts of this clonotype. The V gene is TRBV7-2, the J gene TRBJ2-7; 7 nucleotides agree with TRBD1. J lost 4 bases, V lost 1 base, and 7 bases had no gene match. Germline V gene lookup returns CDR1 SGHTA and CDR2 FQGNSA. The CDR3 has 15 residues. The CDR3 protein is CASSLDLARGYEQYF. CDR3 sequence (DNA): TGTGCCAGCAGCTTAGATTTAGCCAGGGGGTACGAGCAGTACTTC.

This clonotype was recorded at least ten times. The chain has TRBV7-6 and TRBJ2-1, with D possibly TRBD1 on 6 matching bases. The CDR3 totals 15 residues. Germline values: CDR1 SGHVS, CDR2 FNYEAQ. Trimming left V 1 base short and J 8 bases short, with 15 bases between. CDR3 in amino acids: CASSLEDGRGHEQFF. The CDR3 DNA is TGTGCCAGCAGCTTAGAGGATGGCAGGGGACATGAGCAGTTCTTC.

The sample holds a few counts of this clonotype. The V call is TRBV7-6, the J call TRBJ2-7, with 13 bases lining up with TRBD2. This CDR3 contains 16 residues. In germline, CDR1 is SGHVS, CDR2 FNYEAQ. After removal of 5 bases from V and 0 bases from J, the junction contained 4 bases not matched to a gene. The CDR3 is CASSIRTSGGSYEQYF. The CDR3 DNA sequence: TGTGCCAGCAGCATCCGGACTAGCGGGGGCTCCTACGAGCAGTACTTC.

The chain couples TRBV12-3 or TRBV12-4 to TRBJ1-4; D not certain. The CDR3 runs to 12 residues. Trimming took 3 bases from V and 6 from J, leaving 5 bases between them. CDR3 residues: CASSLFHEKLFF. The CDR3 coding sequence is TGTGCCAGCAGTTTGTTCCATGAAAAACTGTTTTTT.

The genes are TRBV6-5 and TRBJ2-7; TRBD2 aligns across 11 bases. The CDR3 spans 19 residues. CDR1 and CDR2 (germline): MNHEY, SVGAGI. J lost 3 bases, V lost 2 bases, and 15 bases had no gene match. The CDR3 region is CASSYPGQGLAVYHYEQYF. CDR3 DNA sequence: TGTGCCAGCAGTTACCCCGGACAGGGACTAGCGGTATACCACTACGAGCAGTACTTC.

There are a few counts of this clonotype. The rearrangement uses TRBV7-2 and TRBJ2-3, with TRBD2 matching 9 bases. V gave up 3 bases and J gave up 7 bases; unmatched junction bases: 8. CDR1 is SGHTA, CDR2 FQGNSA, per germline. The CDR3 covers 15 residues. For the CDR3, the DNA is TGTGCCAGCAGCTTGGTAGCGGGGGACATGAATACGCAGTATTTT. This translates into CASSLVAGDMNTQYF.

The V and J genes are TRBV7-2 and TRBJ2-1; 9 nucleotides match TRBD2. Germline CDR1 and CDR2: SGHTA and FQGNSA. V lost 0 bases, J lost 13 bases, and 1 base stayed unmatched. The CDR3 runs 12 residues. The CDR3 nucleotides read TGTGCCAGCAGCTTAGCGGGACTAGCTCAGTTCTTC. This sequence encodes CASSLAGLAQFF. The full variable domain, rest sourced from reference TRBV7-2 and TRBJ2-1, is GAGVSQSPSNKVTEKGKDVELRCDPISGHTALYWYRQSLGQGLEFLIYFQGNSAPDKSGLPSDRFSAERTGGSVSTLTIQRTQQEDSAVYLCASSLAGLAQFFGPGTRLTVL.

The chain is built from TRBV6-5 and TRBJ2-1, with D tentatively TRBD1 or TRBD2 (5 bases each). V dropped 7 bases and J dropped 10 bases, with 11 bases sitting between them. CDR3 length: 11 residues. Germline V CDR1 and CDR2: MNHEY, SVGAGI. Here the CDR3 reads CASTGPREQFF. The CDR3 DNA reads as TGTGCCAGCACGGGACCCAGGGAGCAGTTCTTC.

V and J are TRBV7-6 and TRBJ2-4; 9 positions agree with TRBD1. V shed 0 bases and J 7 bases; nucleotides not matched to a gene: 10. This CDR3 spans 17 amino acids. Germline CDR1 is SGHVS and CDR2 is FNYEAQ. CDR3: CASSLAVNRGRNNIQYF. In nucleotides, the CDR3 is TGTGCCAGCAGCTTAGCTGTAAACAGGGGGCGAAATAACATTCAGTACTTC.

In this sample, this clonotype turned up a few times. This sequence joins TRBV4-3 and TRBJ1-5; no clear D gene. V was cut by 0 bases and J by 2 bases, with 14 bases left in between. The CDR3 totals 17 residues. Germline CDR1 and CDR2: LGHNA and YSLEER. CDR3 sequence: CASSQEVALRGNQPQHF. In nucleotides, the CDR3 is TGCGCCAGCAGCCAAGAGGTAGCCCTCCGGGGCAATCAGCCCCAGCATTTT.

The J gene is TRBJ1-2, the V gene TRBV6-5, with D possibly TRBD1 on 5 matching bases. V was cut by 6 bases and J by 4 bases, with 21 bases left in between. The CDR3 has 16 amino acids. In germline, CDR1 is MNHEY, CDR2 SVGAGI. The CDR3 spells CASSHFSGRGLYGYTF. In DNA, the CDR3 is TGTGCCAGCAGCCACTTCTCCGGACGGGGCCTCTATGGCTACACCTTC.

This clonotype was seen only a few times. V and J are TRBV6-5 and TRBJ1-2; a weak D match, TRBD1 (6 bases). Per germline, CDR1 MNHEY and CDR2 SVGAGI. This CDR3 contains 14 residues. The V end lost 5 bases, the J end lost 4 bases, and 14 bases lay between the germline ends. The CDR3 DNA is TGTGCCAGCAGTCCAACGACAGGTCCCTATGGCTACACCTTC. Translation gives CASSPTTGPYGYTF.

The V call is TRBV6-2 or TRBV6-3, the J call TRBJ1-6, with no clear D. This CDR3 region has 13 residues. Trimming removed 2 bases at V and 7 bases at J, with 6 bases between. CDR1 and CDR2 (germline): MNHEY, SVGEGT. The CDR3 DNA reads TGTGCCAGCAGTTACGATTGGAATTCACCCCTCCACTTT. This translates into CASSYDWNSPLHF.

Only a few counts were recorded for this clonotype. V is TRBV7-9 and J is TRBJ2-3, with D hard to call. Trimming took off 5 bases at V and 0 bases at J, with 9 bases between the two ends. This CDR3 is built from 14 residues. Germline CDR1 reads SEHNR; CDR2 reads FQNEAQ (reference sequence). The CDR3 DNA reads TGTGCCAGCAGCCAAATCCGGAGCACAGATACGCAGTATTTT. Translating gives CASSQIRSTDTQYF.

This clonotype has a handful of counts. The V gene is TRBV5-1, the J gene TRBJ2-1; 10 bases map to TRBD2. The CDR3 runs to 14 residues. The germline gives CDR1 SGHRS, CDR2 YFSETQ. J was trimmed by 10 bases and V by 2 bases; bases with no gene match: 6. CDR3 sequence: CASSFLAGDIEQFF. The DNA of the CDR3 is TGCGCCAGCAGCTTCCTAGCGGGAGATATAGAGCAGTTCTTC.

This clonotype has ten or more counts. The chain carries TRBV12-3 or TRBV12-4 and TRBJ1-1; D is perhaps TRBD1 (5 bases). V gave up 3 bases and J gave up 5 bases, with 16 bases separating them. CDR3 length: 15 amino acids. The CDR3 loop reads CASSFPHAGDTEAFF. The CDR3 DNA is TGTGCCAGCAGTTTCCCCCACGCGGGGGATACTGAAGCTTTCTTT.

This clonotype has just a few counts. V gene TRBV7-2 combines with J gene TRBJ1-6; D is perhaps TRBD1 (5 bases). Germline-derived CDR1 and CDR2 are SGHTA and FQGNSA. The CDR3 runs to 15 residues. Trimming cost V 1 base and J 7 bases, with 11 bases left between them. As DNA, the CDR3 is TGTGCCAGCAGCTTAGATCAGGGCCAGAATTCACCCCTCCACTTT. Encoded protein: CASSLDQGQNSPLHF.

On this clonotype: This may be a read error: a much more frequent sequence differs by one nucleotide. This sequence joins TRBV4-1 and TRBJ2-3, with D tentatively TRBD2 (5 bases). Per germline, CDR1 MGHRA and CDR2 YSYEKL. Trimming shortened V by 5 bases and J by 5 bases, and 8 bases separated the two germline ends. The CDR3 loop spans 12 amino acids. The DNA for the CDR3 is TGCGCCAGCAGCGGGAGTCAAGATACGCAGTATTTT. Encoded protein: CASSGSQDTQYF.

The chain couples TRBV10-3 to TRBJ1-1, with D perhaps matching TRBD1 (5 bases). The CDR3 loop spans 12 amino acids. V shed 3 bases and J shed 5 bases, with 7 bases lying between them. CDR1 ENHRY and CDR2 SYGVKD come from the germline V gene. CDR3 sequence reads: CAISEGDTEAFF. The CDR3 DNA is TGTGCCATCAGTGAAGGGGATACTGAAGCTTTCTTT.

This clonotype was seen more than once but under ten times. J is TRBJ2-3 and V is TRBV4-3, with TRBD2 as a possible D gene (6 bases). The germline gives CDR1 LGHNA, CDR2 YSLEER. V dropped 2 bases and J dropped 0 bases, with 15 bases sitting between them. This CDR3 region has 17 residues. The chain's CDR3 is CASSQTWGVSSTDTQYF. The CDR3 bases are TGCGCCAGCAGCCAAACATGGGGGGTCTCTAGCACAGATACGCAGTATTTT.

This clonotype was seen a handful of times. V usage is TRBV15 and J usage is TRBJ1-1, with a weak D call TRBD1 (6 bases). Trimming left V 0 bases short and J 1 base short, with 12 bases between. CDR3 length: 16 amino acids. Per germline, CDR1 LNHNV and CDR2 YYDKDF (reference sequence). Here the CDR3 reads CATSRDLGGRNTEAFF. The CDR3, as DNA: TGTGCCACCAGCAGAGATTTGGGGGGCAGGAACACTGAAGCTTTCTTT.

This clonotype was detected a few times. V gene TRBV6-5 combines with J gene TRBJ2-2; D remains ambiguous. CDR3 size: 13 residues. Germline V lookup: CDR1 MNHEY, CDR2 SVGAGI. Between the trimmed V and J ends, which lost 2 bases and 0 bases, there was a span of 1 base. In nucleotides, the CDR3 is TGTGCCAGCAGTTACCCGAACACCGGGGAGCTGTTTTTT. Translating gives CASSYPNTGELFF.

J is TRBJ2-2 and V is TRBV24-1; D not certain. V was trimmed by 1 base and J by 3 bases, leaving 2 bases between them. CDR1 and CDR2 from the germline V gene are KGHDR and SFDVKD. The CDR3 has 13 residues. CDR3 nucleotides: TGTGCCACCAGTGATTTTCACACCGGGGAGCTGTTTTTT. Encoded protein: CATSDFHTGELFF.

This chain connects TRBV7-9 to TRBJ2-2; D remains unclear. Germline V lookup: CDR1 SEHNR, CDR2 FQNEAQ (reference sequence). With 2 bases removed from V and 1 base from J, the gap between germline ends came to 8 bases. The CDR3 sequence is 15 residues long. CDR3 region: CASSLSAMNTGELFF. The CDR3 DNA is TGTGCCAGCAGCTTATCTGCAATGAACACCGGGGAGCTGTTTTTT.

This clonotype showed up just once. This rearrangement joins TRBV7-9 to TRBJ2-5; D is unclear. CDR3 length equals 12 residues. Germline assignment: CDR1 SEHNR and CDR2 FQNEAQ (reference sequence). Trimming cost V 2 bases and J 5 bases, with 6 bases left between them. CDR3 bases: TGTGCCAGCAGCTTAAATGTGGAGACCCAGTACTTC. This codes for CASSLNVETQYF.

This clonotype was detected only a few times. CDR3: CASSLDLLGGETQYF. DNA for the CDR3: TGTGCCAGCAGCTTAGACCTACTGGGGGGAGAGACCCAGTACTTC. The chain employs TRBV7-8 and TRBJ2-5, with D maybe TRBD2 (6 bases). Trimming removed 1 base from V and 4 bases from J, with 13 bases in between. The germline CDR1 and CDR2 sequences are SGHVS and FQNEAQ. CDR3 length equals 15 residues.

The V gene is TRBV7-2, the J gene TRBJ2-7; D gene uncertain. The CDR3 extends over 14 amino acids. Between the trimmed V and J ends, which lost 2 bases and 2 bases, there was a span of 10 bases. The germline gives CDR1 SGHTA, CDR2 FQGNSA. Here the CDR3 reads CASSLTLAAYEQYV. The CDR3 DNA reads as TGTGCCAGCAGCTTAACGCTGGCAGCCTACGAGCAGTACGTC.

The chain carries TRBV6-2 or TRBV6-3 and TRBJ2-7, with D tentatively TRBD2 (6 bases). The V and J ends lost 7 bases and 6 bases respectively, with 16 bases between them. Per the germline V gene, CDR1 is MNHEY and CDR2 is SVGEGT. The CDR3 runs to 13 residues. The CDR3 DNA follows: TGTGCCAGCACCTACCGCGGGACGGCCGAGCAGTACGTC. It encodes CASTYRGTAEQYV.

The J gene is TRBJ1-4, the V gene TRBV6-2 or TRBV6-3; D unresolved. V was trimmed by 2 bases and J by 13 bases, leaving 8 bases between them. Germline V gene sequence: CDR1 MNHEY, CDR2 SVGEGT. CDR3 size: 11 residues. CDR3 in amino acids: CASSYGVRLFF. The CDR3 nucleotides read TGTGCCAGCAGTTACGGGGTTAGACTGTTTTTT.